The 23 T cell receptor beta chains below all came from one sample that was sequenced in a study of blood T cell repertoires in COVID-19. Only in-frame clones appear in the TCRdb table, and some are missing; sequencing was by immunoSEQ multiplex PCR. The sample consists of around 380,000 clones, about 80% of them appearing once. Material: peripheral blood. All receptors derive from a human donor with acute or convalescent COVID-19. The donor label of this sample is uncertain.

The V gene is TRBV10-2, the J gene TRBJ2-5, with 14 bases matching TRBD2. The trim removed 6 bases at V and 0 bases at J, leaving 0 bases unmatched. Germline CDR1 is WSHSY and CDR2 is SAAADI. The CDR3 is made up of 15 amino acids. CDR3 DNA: TGCGCCAGCAGGGGACTAGCGGGGGACCAAGAGACCCAGTACTTC. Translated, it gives CASRGLAGDQETQYF.

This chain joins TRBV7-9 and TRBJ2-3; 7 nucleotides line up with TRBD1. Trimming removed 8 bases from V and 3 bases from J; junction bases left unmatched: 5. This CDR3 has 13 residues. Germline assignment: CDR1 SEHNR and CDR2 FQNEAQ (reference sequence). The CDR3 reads CASDHRGTDTQYF. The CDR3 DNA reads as TGTGCCAGCGACCACAGGGGAACAGATACGCAGTATTTT.

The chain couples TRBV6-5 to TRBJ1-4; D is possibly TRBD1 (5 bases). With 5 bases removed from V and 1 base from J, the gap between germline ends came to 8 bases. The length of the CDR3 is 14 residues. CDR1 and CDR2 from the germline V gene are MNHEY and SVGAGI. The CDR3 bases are TGTGCCAGCAGTAGGACATTAACTAATGAAAAACTGTTTTTT. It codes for CASSRTLTNEKLFF.

CDR3 sequence reads: CASSGGGRSSYEQYF. The DNA of the CDR3 is TGTGCCAGCAGCGGGGGGGGCAGAAGCTCCTACGAGCAGTACTTC. The chain is built from TRBV5-4 and TRBJ2-7; D is possibly TRBD2 (7 bases). This CDR3 has 15 residues. Trimming removed 4 bases at V and 0 bases at J, with 14 bases between. Germline CDR1 and CDR2: SGHNT and YYREEE (reference sequence).

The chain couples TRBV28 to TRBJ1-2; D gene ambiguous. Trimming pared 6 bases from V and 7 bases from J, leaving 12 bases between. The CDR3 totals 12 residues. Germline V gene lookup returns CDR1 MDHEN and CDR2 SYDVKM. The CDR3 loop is CASSLVRSGYTF. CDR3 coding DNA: TGTGCCAGCAGCCTCGTTAGGAGTGGCTACACCTTC.

The CDR3 DNA is TGTGCCAGCAGTTTACGCGACACCGCTGGGTACGAGCAGTACTTC. Amino acids: CASSLRDTAGYEQYF. The rearrangement links TRBV28 to TRBJ2-7; D is unresolved. The CDR3 loop spans 15 amino acids. Germline V gives CDR1 MDHEN, CDR2 SYDVKM. V shed 2 bases and J shed 4 bases, with 15 bases lying between them.

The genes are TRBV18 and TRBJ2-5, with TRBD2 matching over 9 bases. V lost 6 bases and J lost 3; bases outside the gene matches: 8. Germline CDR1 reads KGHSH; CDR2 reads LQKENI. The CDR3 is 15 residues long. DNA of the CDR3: TGTGCCAGCTCGACTCAAGGACTAGCGAAAGAGACCCAGTACTTC. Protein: CASSTQGLAKETQYF.

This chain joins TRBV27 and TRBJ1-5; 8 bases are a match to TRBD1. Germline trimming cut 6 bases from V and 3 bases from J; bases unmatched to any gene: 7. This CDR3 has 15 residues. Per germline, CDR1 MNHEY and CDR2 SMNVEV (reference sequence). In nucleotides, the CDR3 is TGTGCCAGCAGACGCGGACAGGGAATCAATCAGCCCCAGCATTTT. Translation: CASRRGQGINQPQHF.

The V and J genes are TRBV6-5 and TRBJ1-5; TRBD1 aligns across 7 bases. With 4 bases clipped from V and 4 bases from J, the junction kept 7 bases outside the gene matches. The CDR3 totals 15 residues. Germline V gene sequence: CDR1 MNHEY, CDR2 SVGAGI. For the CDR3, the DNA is TGTGCCAGCAGTTTCCGACAGGGTTCGAATCAGCCCCAGCATTTT. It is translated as CASSFRQGSNQPQHF.

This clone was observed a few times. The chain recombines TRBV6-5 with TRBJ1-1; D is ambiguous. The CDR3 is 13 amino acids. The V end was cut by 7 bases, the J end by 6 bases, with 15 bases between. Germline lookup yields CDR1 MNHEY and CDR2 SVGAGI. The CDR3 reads CASILAVNAEAFF. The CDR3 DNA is TGTGCCAGCATCCTAGCAGTTAACGCTGAAGCTTTCTTT.

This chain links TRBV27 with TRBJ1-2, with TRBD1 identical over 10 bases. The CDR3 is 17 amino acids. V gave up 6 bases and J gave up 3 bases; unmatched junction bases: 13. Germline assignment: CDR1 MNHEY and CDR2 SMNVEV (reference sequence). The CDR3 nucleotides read TGTGCCAGCAGGCCGGCGACCCAGACAGGGGGCGACTATGGCTACACCTTC. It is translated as CASRPATQTGGDYGYTF.

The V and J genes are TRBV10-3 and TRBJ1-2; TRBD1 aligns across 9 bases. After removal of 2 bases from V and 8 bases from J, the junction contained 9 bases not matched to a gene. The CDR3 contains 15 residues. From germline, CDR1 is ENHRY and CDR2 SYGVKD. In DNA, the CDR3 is TGTGCCATCAGTGAGCCCGGGACAGGGCCCTTCGGCTACACCTTC. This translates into CAISEPGTGPFGYTF.

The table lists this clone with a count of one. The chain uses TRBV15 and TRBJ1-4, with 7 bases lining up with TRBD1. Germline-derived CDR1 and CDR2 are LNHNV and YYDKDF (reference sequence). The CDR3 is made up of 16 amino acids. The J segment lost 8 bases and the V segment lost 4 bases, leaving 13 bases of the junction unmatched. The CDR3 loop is CATSNQRKGAGEKLFF. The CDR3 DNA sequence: TGTGCCACCAGCAACCAACGGAAGGGGGCCGGGGAAAAACTGTTTTTT.

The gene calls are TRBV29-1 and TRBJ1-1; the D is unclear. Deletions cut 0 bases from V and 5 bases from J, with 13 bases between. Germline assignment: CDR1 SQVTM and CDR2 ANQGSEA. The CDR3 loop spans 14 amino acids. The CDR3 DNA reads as TGCAGCGTTGAAGACCCGGGTTCGCGGACTGAAGCTTTCTTT. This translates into CSVEDPGSRTEAFF.

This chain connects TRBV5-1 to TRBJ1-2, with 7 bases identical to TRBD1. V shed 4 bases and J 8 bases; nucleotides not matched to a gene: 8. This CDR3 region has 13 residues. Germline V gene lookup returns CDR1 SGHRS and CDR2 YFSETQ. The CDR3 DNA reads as TGCGCCAGCAGCCCCGGGACAGTAAGCGGCTACACCTTC. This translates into CASSPGTVSGYTF.

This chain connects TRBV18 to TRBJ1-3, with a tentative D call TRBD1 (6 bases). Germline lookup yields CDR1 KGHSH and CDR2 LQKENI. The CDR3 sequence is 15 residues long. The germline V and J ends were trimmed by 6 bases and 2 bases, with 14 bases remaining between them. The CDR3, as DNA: TGTGCCAGCTCCGCAATGGGGGCGGCTGGAAACACCATATATTTT. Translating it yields CASSAMGAAGNTIYF. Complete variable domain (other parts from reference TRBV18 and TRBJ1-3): NAGVMQNPRHLVRRRGQEARLRCSPMKGHSHVYWYRQLPEEGLKFMVYLQKENIIDESGMPKERFSAEFPKEGPSILRIQQVVRGDSAAYFCASSAMGAAGNTIYFGEGSWLTVV.

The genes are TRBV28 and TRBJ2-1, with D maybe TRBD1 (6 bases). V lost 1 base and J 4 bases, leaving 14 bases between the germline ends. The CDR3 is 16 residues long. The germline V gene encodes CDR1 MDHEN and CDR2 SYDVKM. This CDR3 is CASSLSTRTVYNEQFF. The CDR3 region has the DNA TGTGCCAGCAGTTTATCCACCCGGACAGTATACAATGAGCAGTTCTTC.

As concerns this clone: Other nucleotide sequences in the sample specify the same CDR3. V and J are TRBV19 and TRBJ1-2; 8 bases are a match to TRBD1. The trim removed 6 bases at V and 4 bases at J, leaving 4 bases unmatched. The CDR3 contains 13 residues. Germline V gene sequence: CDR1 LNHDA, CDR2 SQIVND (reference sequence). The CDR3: CASRRQGFYGYTF. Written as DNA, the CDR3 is TGTGCCAGTAGGAGACAGGGGTTCTATGGCTACACCTTC. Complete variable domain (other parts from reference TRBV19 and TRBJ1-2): DGGITQSPKYLFRKEGQNVTLSCEQNLNHDAMYWYRQDPGQGLRLIYYSQIVNDFQKGDIAEGYSVSREKKESFPLTVTSAQKNPTAFYLCASRRQGFYGYTFGSGTRLTVV.

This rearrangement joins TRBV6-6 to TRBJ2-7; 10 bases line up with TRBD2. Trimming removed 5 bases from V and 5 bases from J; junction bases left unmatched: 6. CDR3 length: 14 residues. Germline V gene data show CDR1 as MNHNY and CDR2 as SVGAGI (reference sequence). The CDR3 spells CASSPTLAGDEQYF. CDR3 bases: TGTGCCAGCAGTCCCACCCTAGCGGGAGACGAGCAGTACTTC.

The CDR3 coding sequence is TGTGCCATCAGTGAGTTGGGGGGGACAGGAGACTACGAGCAGTACTTC. Encoded protein: CAISELGGTGDYEQYF. The chain links TRBV10-3 to TRBJ2-7; D perhaps matches TRBD1 (8 bases). Germline V lookup: CDR1 ENHRY, CDR2 SYGVKD. Trimming cost V 1 base and J 3 bases, with 16 bases left between them. This CDR3 contains 16 residues.

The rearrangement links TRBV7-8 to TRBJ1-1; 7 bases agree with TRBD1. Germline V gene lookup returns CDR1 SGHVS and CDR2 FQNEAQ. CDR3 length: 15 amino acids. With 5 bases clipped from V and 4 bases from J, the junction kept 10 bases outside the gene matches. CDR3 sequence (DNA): TGTGCCAGCAGCCATCCGACCTCAGGGGGCACTGAAGCTTTCTTT. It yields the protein CASSHPTSGGTEAFF.

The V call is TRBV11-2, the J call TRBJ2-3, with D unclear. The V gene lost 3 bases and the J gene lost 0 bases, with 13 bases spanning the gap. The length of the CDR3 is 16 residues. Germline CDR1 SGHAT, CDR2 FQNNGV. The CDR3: CASSLNRLISTDTQYF. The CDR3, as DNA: TGTGCCAGCAGCTTGAACCGACTGATTAGCACAGATACGCAGTATTTT.

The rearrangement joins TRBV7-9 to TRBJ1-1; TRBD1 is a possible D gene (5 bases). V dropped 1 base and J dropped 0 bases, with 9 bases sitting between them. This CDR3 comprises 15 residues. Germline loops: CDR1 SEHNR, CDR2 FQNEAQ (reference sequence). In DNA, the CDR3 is TGTGCCAGCAGCTTAGGGCAGGGCGTGAACACTGAAGCTTTCTTT. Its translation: CASSLGQGVNTEAFF.